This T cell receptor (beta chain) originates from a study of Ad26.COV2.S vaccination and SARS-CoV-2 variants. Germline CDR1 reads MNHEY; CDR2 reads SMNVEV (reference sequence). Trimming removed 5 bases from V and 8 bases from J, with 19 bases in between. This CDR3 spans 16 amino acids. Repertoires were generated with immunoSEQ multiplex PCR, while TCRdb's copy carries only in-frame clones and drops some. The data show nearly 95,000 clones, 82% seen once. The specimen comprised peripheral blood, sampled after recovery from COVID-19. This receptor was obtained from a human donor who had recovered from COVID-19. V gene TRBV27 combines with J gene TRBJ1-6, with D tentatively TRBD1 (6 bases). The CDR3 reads CASSRSTGQGYSPLHF. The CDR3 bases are TGTGCCAGCAGTCGCTCGACAGGCCAGGGATATTCACCCCTCCACTTT.